One sample yielded the 22 T cell receptor beta chains listed below, sequenced in a study of blood T cell repertoires in COVID-19. TCRdb keeps only in-frame clones here, not all; method: immunoSEQ multiplex PCR. The data hold nearly 110,000 clones, with 84% observed a single time. Material for sequencing was peripheral blood. These receptors all come from a human donor in a cohort sampled during active COVID-19.

The chain uses TRBV2 and TRBJ2-7; D unclear. The length of the CDR3 is 14 residues. V shed 3 bases and J shed 2 bases, with 11 bases lying between them. Germline values: CDR1 SNHLY, CDR2 FYNNEI. The chain's CDR3 is CASSDPRYPYEQYF. The DNA for the CDR3 is TGTGCCAGCAGTGATCCTAGATACCCCTACGAGCAGTACTTC.

The chain recombines TRBV5-6 with TRBJ1-5, with 9 bases fitting TRBD1. Germline CDR1 reads SGHDT; CDR2 reads YYEEEE. There are 15 residues in the CDR3. J gave up 6 bases and V 0 bases, and 4 bases lay outside the gene matches. The CDR3 loop is CASSLATGGFQPQHF. The CDR3 DNA reads TGTGCCAGCAGCTTGGCCACAGGGGGCTTTCAGCCCCAGCATTTT.

The rearrangement links TRBV19 to TRBJ1-6; D may be TRBD1 (5 bases). CDR1 is LNHDA, CDR2 SQIVND, per germline (reference sequence). The CDR3 totals 17 residues. V was shortened by 4 bases and J by 5 bases, with 18 bases between the two germline ends. The CDR3 coding sequence is TGTGCCAGTAGTACCCCATACCGATGGGGCGATAATTCACCCCTCCACTTT. This translates into CASSTPYRWGDNSPLHF.

Here the CDR3 DNA reads TGTGCCAGCTCACCCCCGGGAGCTAGCGGGAGATATGAGCAGTTCTTC. Translating it yields CASSPPGASGRYEQFF. This chain connects TRBV18 to TRBJ2-1, with 10 bases lining up with TRBD2. The V segment lost 3 bases and the J segment 8 bases; nucleotides outside the gene matches: 10. The CDR3 loop spans 16 amino acids. CDR1 and CDR2 (germline): KGHSH, LQKENI.

As regards this clone: The germline gene is not matched at one end of the junction; a read error may be the cause. V usage is TRBV7-3 and J usage is TRBJ2-1, with 7 bases that match TRBD2. The CDR3 is 15 residues long. CDR1 and CDR2 from the germline V gene are SGHTA and FQGTGA. The CDR3 sequence: CASSPWEGSFNEQFF. The CDR3 DNA reads TGTGCCAGCAGCCCCTGGGAGGGCTCCTTCAATGAGCAGTTCTTC.

J is TRBJ1-5 and V is TRBV28; the match to TRBD1 covers 7 bases. CDR1 and CDR2 (germline): MDHEN, SYDVKM. J lost 5 bases, V lost 7 bases, and 8 bases had no gene match. The CDR3 has 14 amino acids. The CDR3 here is CASTLATGDQPQHF. CDR3 in DNA: TGTGCCAGCACTCTAGCAACAGGGGATCAGCCCCAGCATTTT.

The chain uses TRBV6-2 or TRBV6-3 and TRBJ2-7; D may be TRBD1 (6 bases). The CDR3 totals 15 residues. The ends were cut back, 0 bases at V and 3 bases at J, with 12 bases in the middle. Germline CDR1 and CDR2: MNHEY and SVGEGT. In nucleotides, the CDR3 is TGTGCCAGCAGTTACTCGCCACAGGGAAGCTACGAGCAGTACTTC. It is translated as CASSYSPQGSYEQYF.

The CDR3 DNA follows: TGTGCCAGCAGGACAACCCCGGGAAGTATGCAGTATTTT. Amino acids: CASRTTPGSMQYF. This chain uses TRBV27 with TRBJ2-3; possible D gene TRBD2, 5 bases. V was shortened by 6 bases and J by 11 bases, with 18 bases between the two germline ends. Germline V gene lookup returns CDR1 MNHEY and CDR2 SMNVEV (reference sequence). The length of the CDR3 is 13 residues.

In DNA form, the CDR3 reads TGTGCCAGCACCCGATCCGGGACAGCCTACAATGAGCAGTTCTTC. It encodes CASTRSGTAYNEQFF. The chain links TRBV6-5 to TRBJ2-1, with 7 nucleotides matching TRBD1. The CDR3 runs to 15 residues. Germline V lookup: CDR1 MNHEY, CDR2 SVGAGI. J lost 2 bases, V lost 7 bases, and 8 bases had no gene match.

This clone was counted a single time. The chain recombines TRBV28 with TRBJ2-2, with D hard to call. Germline CDR1 and CDR2: MDHEN and SYDVKM. Trimming left V 7 bases short and J 6 bases short, with 9 bases between. This CDR3 spans 12 amino acids. The CDR3 protein is CASISVSGELFF. CDR3 nucleotide sequence: TGTGCCAGCATATCGGTTTCCGGGGAGCTGTTTTTT.

This chain joins TRBV5-1 and TRBJ1-3; 9 bases are shared with TRBD1. With V trimmed by 4 bases and J by 3 bases, 8 bases remained unmatched. Germline V CDR1 and CDR2: SGHRS, YFSETQ. This CDR3 contains 16 residues. This CDR3 is CASSQATGGGGNTIYF. CDR3 nucleotides: TGCGCCAGCAGCCAAGCTACAGGGGGCGGTGGAAACACCATATATTTT.

This chain joins TRBV18 and TRBJ1-4; 12 nucleotides agree with TRBD1. The V and J ends lost 4 bases and 2 bases, in that order; junction bases with no gene match: 2. Germline lookup yields CDR1 KGHSH and CDR2 LQKENI. The length of the CDR3 is 16 residues. CDR3 sequence reads: CASSRDRGQTNEKLFF. CDR3 DNA: TGTGCCAGCTCACGGGACAGGGGGCAGACTAATGAAAAACTGTTTTTT.

The CDR3 protein is CASSLVETANTEAFF. CDR3 nucleotides: TGTGCCAGCAGCTTAGTGGAGACAGCCAACACTGAAGCTTTCTTT. The chain links TRBV7-9 to TRBJ1-1; D is perhaps TRBD1 (5 bases). Trimming shortened V by 1 base and J by 2 bases, and 11 bases separated the two germline ends. Germline values: CDR1 SEHNR, CDR2 FQNEAQ (reference sequence). CDR3 length equals 15 residues. The variable domain in full, with the rest retrieved from reference TRBV7-9 and TRBJ1-1, is DTGVSQNPRHKITKRGQNVTFRCDPISEHNRLYWYRQTLGQGPEFLTYFQNEAQLEKSRLLSDRFSAERPKGSFSTLEIQRTEQGDSAMYLCASSLVETANTEAFFGQGTRLTVV.

This sequence joins TRBV18 and TRBJ1-5; possible D gene TRBD1, 6 bases. CDR3 size: 14 residues. Per the germline V gene, CDR1 is KGHSH and CDR2 is LQKENI. The ends were cut back, 1 base at V and 6 bases at J, with 10 bases in the middle. CDR3 in amino acids: CASSPLGGRQPQHF. DNA for the CDR3: TGTGCCAGCTCACCACTCGGGGGGCGTCAGCCCCAGCATTTT.

V usage is TRBV27 and J usage is TRBJ2-7; TRBD2 matches at 9 bases. The CDR3 totals 17 residues. J lost 2 bases, V lost 2 bases, and 10 bases had no gene match. Germline CDR1 reads MNHEY; CDR2 reads SMNVEV (reference sequence). As DNA, the CDR3 is TGTGCCAGCAGTTTAAAAACGGTGGCGGGAGGGCCCTACGAGCAGTACTTC. Amino acids: CASSLKTVAGGPYEQYF.

This sequence joins TRBV30 and TRBJ2-2; a weak D match, TRBD1 (6 bases). This CDR3 spans 14 amino acids. V lost 5 bases, J lost 4 bases, and 14 bases lay in between. Germline V CDR1 and CDR2: GTSNPN, SVGIG (reference sequence). The CDR3 sequence is CAWPRDIGTGELFF. In nucleotides, the CDR3 is TGTGCCTGGCCCCGGGACATTGGCACCGGGGAGCTGTTTTTT.

The chain is built from TRBV19 and TRBJ1-1, with D unclear. The V gene lost 6 bases and the J gene lost 1 base, with 9 bases spanning the gap. The CDR3 length is 13 residues. CDR1 and CDR2 (germline): LNHDA, SQIVND (reference sequence). The CDR3 bases are TGTGCCAGTAGGGACTACACGAACACTGAAGCTTTCTTT. Its protein product is CASRDYTNTEAFF.

The rearrangement links TRBV6-2 or TRBV6-3 to TRBJ2-2; possible D gene TRBD2, 5 bases. CDR1 is MNHEY, CDR2 SVGEGT, per germline. The CDR3 runs 16 residues. V lost 0 bases and J lost 4, with 12 bases in between. The DNA for the CDR3 is TGTGCCAGCAGTTACTCGACGGGGTTCTTCACCGGGGAGCTGTTTTTT. Amino acids: CASSYSTGFFTGELFF.

The gene calls are TRBV27 and TRBJ2-3; the D gene is possibly TRBD2 (6 bases). This CDR3 has 16 residues. Per the germline V gene, CDR1 is MNHEY and CDR2 is SMNVEV (reference sequence). V was cut by 0 bases and J by 5 bases, with 15 bases left in between. The CDR3 sequence: CASSLSWGLPEDTQYF. The CDR3 nucleotides read TGTGCCAGCAGTTTATCGTGGGGACTGCCGGAAGATACGCAGTATTTT.

The table lists this clone with a few counts. The chain is built from TRBV18 and TRBJ2-3; 16 positions agree with TRBD2. This CDR3 contains 17 residues. Germline lookup yields CDR1 KGHSH and CDR2 LQKENI. V lost 2 bases to trimming and J lost 4 bases; unmatched junction nucleotides: 3. CDR3 DNA: TGTGCCAGCTCACCAGGGACTAGCGGGAGGGGCTCAGATACGCAGTATTTT. This gives the protein CASSPGTSGRGSDTQYF.

This chain connects TRBV9 to TRBJ2-3; TRBD2 agrees at 9 bases. The CDR3 has 19 amino acids. V lost 2 bases to trimming and J lost 2 bases; unmatched junction nucleotides: 15. In germline, CDR1 is SGDLS, CDR2 YYNGEE. The CDR3 region has the DNA TGTGCCAGCAGCGTTTCAACCCTCGGCGTAGCGGGGGCCACAGATACGCAGTATTTT. Translation: CASSVSTLGVAGATDTQYF.

The chain combines TRBV2 with TRBJ1-5; no reliable D call. With 3 bases removed from V and 3 bases from J, the gap between germline ends came to 9 bases. The germline CDR1 and CDR2 sequences are SNHLY and FYNNEI. The CDR3 loop spans 14 amino acids. The CDR3 region has the DNA TGTGCCAGCAGTGATGGGCCCAACAATCAGCCCCAGCATTTT. Translation gives CASSDGPNNQPQHF.